These 18 T cell receptor beta chains originate from one sample sequenced in a study of blood T cells in healthy people across ages. The authors ran a second PCR of roughly 6 to 12 cycles using a sample-barcoded 5' primer and a J-beta primer mix. From the 5' RACE reads, TCRdb called clonotypes with MiXCR, one entry per CDR3 protein. The data contain about 1,800,000 distinct CDR3 sequences, about 30% of them seen just once; the ten biggest clones take up 7.7%. The sample was blood. These receptors were collected from a woman between 25 and 40 years old in good health.

The V and J genes are TRBV18 and TRBJ1-1; possible D gene TRBD1, 6 bases. Germline values: CDR1 KGHSH, CDR2 LQKENI. V lost 4 bases and J lost 4, with 16 bases in between. The CDR3 consists of 15 residues. CDR3 residues: CASSLATGSSTEAFF. CDR3 bases: TGTGCCAGCTCACTTGCCACAGGGTCGAGCACTGAAGCTTTCTTT.

This clonotype showed up many times. The chain uses TRBV29-1 and TRBJ2-7, with TRBD1 identical over 9 bases. Germline V CDR1 and CDR2: SQVTM, ANQGSEA. The CDR3 runs to 13 residues. V lost 4 bases and J lost 2; bases outside the gene matches: 3. The CDR3 sequence is CSVGTGEAYEQYF. DNA of the CDR3: TGCAGCGTTGGGACAGGGGAGGCCTACGAGCAGTACTTC.

V is TRBV5-1 and J is TRBJ2-7; D perhaps matches TRBD1 (6 bases). The V gene's germline CDR1 is SGHRS and CDR2 YFSETQ. The CDR3 totals 14 residues. V was shortened by 5 bases and J by 0 bases, with 12 bases between the two germline ends. CDR3 DNA sequence: TGCGCCAGCAGAATGAGGGGGAGCTCCTACGAGCAGTACTTC. Encoded protein: CASRMRGSSYEQYF.

Turning to this clonotype: A much bigger clone sits one base away, suggesting this may be a read error. The chain links TRBV20-1 to TRBJ1-1, with unresolved D. CDR1 DFQATT and CDR2 SNEGSKA come from the germline V gene (reference sequence). Trimming left V 3 bases short and J 0 bases short, with 5 bases between. The CDR3 is 12 amino acids. CDR3 region: CSASSMNTEAFF. CDR3 in DNA: TGCAGTGCTAGCAGCATGAACACTGAAGCTTTCTTT.

This chain links TRBV10-3 with TRBJ2-3, with D possibly being TRBD2 (6 bases). CDR3 size: 14 residues. Germline V CDR1 and CDR2: ENHRY, SYGVKD. Trimming shortened V by 5 bases and J by 3 bases, and 12 bases separated the two germline ends. The CDR3 is CAISSGLGTDTQYF. In DNA, the CDR3 is TGTGCCATCAGTAGCGGGCTTGGAACAGATACGCAGTATTTT.

There are a few counts of this clonotype. The V and J genes are TRBV28 and TRBJ2-7, with D perhaps TRBD2 (6 bases). Trimming took off 4 bases at V and 6 bases at J, with 10 bases between the two ends. The CDR3 is made up of 12 amino acids. The germline gives CDR1 MDHEN, CDR2 SYDVKM. The CDR3 loop reads CASSSSSAEQYF. For the CDR3, the DNA is TGTGCCAGCAGTTCGTCTAGCGCCGAGCAGTACTTC.

CDR3 protein: CASSQQQGITDTQYF. The DNA for the CDR3 is TGCGCCAGCAGCCAACAACAGGGAATCACAGATACGCAGTATTTT. The V call is TRBV4-1, the J call TRBJ2-3; a weak D match, TRBD1 (6 bases). Germline V CDR1 and CDR2: MGHRA, YSYEKL. The germline V and J ends were trimmed by 2 bases and 2 bases, with 11 bases remaining between them. The CDR3 runs to 15 residues.

V and J are TRBV12-3 or TRBV12-4 and TRBJ1-6, with a tentative D call TRBD1 (5 bases). The V end was cut by 3 bases, the J end by 0 bases, with 24 bases between. The CDR3 extends over 21 amino acids. The CDR3 nucleotides read TGTGCCAGCAGTTTTATCCCTTCGGGGCTGCTCGGTAGCTCCTATAATTCACCCCTCCACTTT. Encoded protein: CASSFIPSGLLGSSYNSPLHF.

This clonotype was detected ten times or more. The rearrangement links TRBV7-3 to TRBJ2-3; D is undetermined. V shed 4 bases and J shed 0 bases, with 8 bases lying between them. CDR1 and CDR2 (germline): SGHTA, FQGTGA. The CDR3 consists of 14 residues. DNA of the CDR3: TGTGCCAGCAGCTCCCTACTGAGCACAGATACGCAGTATTTT. It translates to CASSSLLSTDTQYF.

Of note for this clonotype: Being one base from a much bigger clone, this may be a read error. The chain recombines TRBV2 with TRBJ2-7; D is ambiguous. The CDR3 is 14 residues long. Germline lookup yields CDR1 SNHLY and CDR2 FYNNEI. This CDR3 is CASSEGPTSCEQYF. In nucleotides, the CDR3 is TGTGCCAGCAGTGAAGGTCCGACCTCCTGCGAGCAGTACTTC.

This clonotype showed up just a few times. This rearrangement joins TRBV9 to TRBJ2-7, with 9 bases identical to TRBD1. This CDR3 is built from 16 residues. CDR1 is SGDLS and CDR2 is YYNGEE in the germline V gene. V shed 3 bases and J 3 bases; nucleotides not matched to a gene: 10. The CDR3 sequence is CASSGGTGQAYYEQYF. CDR3 DNA sequence: TGTGCCAGCAGCGGAGGGACAGGGCAGGCCTACTACGAGCAGTACTTC.

There are a few counts of this clonotype. This chain connects TRBV20-1 to TRBJ2-1; TRBD1 aligns across 10 bases. The germline V gene encodes CDR1 DFQATT and CDR2 SNEGSKA (reference sequence). The CDR3 consists of 14 residues. J gave up 4 bases and V 5 bases, and 5 bases lay outside the gene matches. The CDR3 here is CSAWTGGGYNEQFF. DNA for the CDR3: TGCAGTGCTTGGACAGGGGGTGGATACAATGAGCAGTTCTTC.

The genes are TRBV12-3 or TRBV12-4 and TRBJ2-5; 8 bases are shared with TRBD1. This CDR3 contains 17 residues. Trimming removed 6 bases from V and 11 bases from J; junction bases left unmatched: 23. CDR3 amino acids: CASSPGLKDRALREQYF. The CDR3 DNA sequence: TGTGCCAGCAGCCCGGGTTTGAAGGACAGGGCCCTACGGGAGCAGTACTTC.

This chain links TRBV2 with TRBJ2-2; possible D gene TRBD1, 6 bases. Germline-derived CDR1 and CDR2 are SNHLY and FYNNEI. V was shortened by 4 bases and J by 5 bases, with 14 bases between the two germline ends. The CDR3 has 15 amino acids. Here the CDR3 DNA reads TGTGCCAGCAGTGCGGACAGCCAAGGGACCGGGGAGCTGTTTTTT. The encoded protein is CASSADSQGTGELFF. Full variable domain (rest looked up from reference TRBV2 and TRBJ2-2): EPEVTQTPSHQVTQMGQEVILRCVPISNHLYFYWYRQILGQKVEFLVSFYNNEISEKSEIFDDQFSVERPDGSNFTLKIRSTKLEDSAMYFCASSADSQGTGELFFGEGSRLTVL.

This rearrangement joins TRBV20-1 to TRBJ1-2, with TRBD1 identical over 10 bases. Germline CDR1 DFQATT, CDR2 SNEGSKA (reference sequence). This CDR3 is 15 amino acids long. Unmatched junction bases numbered 5, after V lost 0 bases and J lost 4 bases. The chain's CDR3 is CSARDRDRGCYGYTF. In DNA, the CDR3 is TGCAGTGCTAGAGACCGGGACAGGGGATGCTATGGCTACACCTTC.

A remark on this clonotype: This clone may be a read error of a much larger clone one base away. CDR3 sequence: CSAKTGTGEHNEQYF. Here the CDR3 DNA reads TGCAGCGCTAAGACCGGGACAGGGGAACACAATGAGCAGTACTTC. The chain uses TRBV29-1 and TRBJ2-5, with 10 bases lining up with TRBD1. There are 15 residues in the CDR3. V shed 7 bases and J 11 bases; nucleotides not matched to a gene: 19. Germline V gene data show CDR1 as SQVTM and CDR2 as ANQGSEA.

This clonotype was counted a few times. The V call is TRBV20-1, the J call TRBJ2-3; TRBD1 agrees at 9 bases. In germline, CDR1 is DFQATT, CDR2 SNEGSKA (reference sequence). This CDR3 contains 18 residues. Trimming removed 4 bases from V and 1 base from J; junction bases left unmatched: 15. DNA for the CDR3: TGCAGTGCTACTGAGGGGCATGCGAGGACAGGGGGCACAGATACGCAGTATTTT. Translation: CSATEGHARTGGTDTQYF.

This chain links TRBV18 with TRBJ2-1; no clear D gene. The CDR3 contains 16 residues. Deletions cut 8 bases from V and 10 bases from J, with 27 bases between. CDR1 KGHSH and CDR2 LQKENI come from the germline V gene. CDR3: CASLQNLAELGYEQFF. For the CDR3, the DNA is TGTGCCAGCCTCCAGAATCTGGCGGAGCTAGGCTACGAGCAGTTCTTC.